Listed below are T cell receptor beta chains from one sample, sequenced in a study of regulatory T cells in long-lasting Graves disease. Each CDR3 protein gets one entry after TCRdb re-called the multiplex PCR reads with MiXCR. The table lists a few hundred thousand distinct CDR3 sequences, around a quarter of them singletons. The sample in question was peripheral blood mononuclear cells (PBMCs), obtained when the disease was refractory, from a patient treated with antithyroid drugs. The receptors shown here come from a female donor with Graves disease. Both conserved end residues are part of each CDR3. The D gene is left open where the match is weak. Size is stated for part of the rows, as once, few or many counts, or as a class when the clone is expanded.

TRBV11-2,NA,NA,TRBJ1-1,TGTGCCAGCAGCTTAGCGGCAGGGGTGAACACTGAAGCTTTCTTT,CASSLAAGVNTEAFF
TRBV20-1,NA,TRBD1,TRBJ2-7,TGCAGTGCTAGACCTGGGACAGGGGCCTACGAGCAGTACTTC,CSARPGTGAYEQYF
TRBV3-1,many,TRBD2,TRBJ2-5,TGTGCCAGCAGCCAAGCAACAGCGGGAGCTGCTGAGACCCAGTACTTC,CASSQATAGAAETQYF
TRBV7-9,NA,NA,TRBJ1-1,TGTGCCAGCAAGTTCGACAGTGGCACTGAAGCTTTCTTT,CASKFDSGTEAFF
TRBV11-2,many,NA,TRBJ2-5,TGTGCCAGCAGCTTAGATCCACTAGGGGAGACCCAGTACTTC,CASSLDPLGETQYF
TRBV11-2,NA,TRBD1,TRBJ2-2,TGTGCCAGCAGCCCACGGGCTGACAGGGTTACACCCGGGGAGCTGTTTTTT,CASSPRADRVTPGELFF
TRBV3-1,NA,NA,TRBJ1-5,TGTGCCAGCAGCCAAGATGGCACCTCCGGTCAGCCCCAGCATTTT,CASSQDGTSGQPQHF
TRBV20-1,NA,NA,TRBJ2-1,TGCAGTGCTGCCTCGAGGGGGGAGAGGGACAATGAGCAGTTCTTC,CSAASRGERDNEQFF
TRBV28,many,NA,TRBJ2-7,TGTGCCAGCAGTTTCTCTGTCGGACGGGGATACTACGAGCAGTACTTC,CASSFSVGRGYYEQYF
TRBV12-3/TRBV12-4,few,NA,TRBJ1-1,TGTGCCAGCATCAGGGACGGCACTGAAGCTTTCTTT,CASIRDGTEAFF
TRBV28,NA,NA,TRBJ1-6,TGTGCCAGCAGTCACCCCTTTTACAGGCCTTTAAATCCACCCCTCCACTTT,CASSHPFYRPLNPPLHF
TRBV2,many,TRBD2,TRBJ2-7,TGTGCCAGCAGACGTAGCGGGAGGTCCCACGAGCAGTACTTC,CASRRSGRSHEQYF
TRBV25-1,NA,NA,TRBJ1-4,TGTGCCAGCGGGGGAGAAAAACTGTTTTTT,CASGGEKLFF
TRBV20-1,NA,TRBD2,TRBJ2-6,TGCAGTGCTAGAGACGCCAGCGGGAGGTCTATCTCTGGGGCCAACGTCCTGACTTTC,CSARDASGRSISGANVLTF
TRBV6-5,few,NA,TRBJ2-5,TGTGCCAGCAGTTACGGGGGGAGCGGTTGGCAGGCAACCAAAGAGACCCAGTACTTC,CASSYGGSGWQATKETQYF
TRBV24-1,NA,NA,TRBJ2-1,TGTGCCACCCGGGACGGCTCCTACAATGAGCAGTTCTTC,CATRDGSYNEQFF
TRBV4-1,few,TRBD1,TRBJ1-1,TGCGCCAGCAGCCAGCCAAGGACAGGGGGCTTGAACACTGAAGCTTTCTTT,CASSQPRTGGLNTEAFF
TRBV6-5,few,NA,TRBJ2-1,TGTGCCAGCAGTTACTCGGTCTACAATGAGCAGTTCTTC,CASSYSVYNEQFF
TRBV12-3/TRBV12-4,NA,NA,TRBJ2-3,TGTGCCAGCAGTTTTGTGCGGAGCACAGATACGCAGTATTTT,CASSFVRSTDTQYF
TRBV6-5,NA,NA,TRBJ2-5,TGTGCCAGCAGTTCCGGGAATCGGCCCAAGACCCAGTACTTC,CASSSGNRPKTQYF
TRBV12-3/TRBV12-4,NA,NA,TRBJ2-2,TGTGCCAGCAGTGCGGGGTCCCCCGGGGAGCTGTTTTTT,CASSAGSPGELFF
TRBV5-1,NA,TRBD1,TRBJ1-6,TGCGCCAGCGGCGTGACAGGGCTCAATAATTCACCCCTCCACTTT,CASGVTGLNNSPLHF